Listed below are T cell receptor beta chains from one sample, sequenced in a study of Graves' ophthalmopathy and Graves' hyperthyroidism. Using its own MiXCR run on the multiplex PCR reads, TCRdb lists one record per CDR3 protein. The data contain about 740,000 distinct CDR3 sequences, roughly 41% of them singletons. Sequenced material: peripheral blood. The receptors originated from an adult man with Graves' ophthalmopathy. Both conserved end residues are trimmed from each CDR3. A D gene is named only where the DNA matches it firmly.

V gene: TRBV25-1; J gene: TRBJ2-7; D gene: TRBD1; CDR3 protein: ASSGPDRGSESYEQY
V gene: TRBV25-1; J gene: TRBJ1-5; D gene: TRBD1; CDR3 protein: ASVGYGTGGNQPQH
V gene: TRBV10-3; J gene: TRBJ2-5; D gene: NA; CDR3 protein: AISATETNQETQY
V gene: TRBV4-2; J gene: TRBJ2-7; D gene: NA; CDR3 protein: ASSQGTSSSYEQY
V gene: TRBV2; J gene: TRBJ1-5; D gene: NA; CDR3 protein: ASSGGGGGFQPQH
V gene: TRBV20-1; J gene: TRBJ1-2; D gene: TRBD1; CDR3 protein: SARFGMDREFGGYT
V gene: TRBV9; J gene: TRBJ2-5; D gene: NA; CDR3 protein: ASSQEKGQIESSYQETQY
V gene: TRBV12-3/TRBV12-4; J gene: TRBJ2-3; D gene: TRBD2; CDR3 protein: ASSSRDYTDTQY
V gene: TRBV14; J gene: TRBJ2-1; D gene: NA; CDR3 protein: ASSLVLYNEQF
V gene: TRBV7-9; J gene: TRBJ1-4; D gene: NA; CDR3 protein: ASSVGAEEEKLF
V gene: TRBV7-9; J gene: TRBJ2-2; D gene: TRBD2; CDR3 protein: ASSFSGGGELF
V gene: TRBV20-1; J gene: TRBJ2-7; D gene: TRBD1; CDR3 protein: SARGWQGATYEQY
V gene: TRBV24-1; J gene: TRBJ1-1; D gene: TRBD1; CDR3 protein: ATTGDRHNTEAF
V gene: TRBV10-3; J gene: TRBJ1-2; D gene: NA; CDR3 protein: AIVRGGTHGYT
V gene: TRBV24-1; J gene: TRBJ2-5; D gene: TRBD1; CDR3 protein: ATSDGTGGDPKETQY
V gene: TRBV7-9; J gene: TRBJ2-2; D gene: NA; CDR3 protein: ASSFPRGTVTGELF
V gene: TRBV29-1; J gene: TRBJ1-3; D gene: NA; CDR3 protein: SAPGAPNTIY
V gene: TRBV12-3/TRBV12-4; J gene: TRBJ1-5; D gene: NA; CDR3 protein: ASRNQGIGNQPQH
V gene: TRBV29-1; J gene: TRBJ2-5; D gene: NA; CDR3 protein: SVATGLGPETQY
V gene: TRBV9; J gene: TRBJ1-5; D gene: NA; CDR3 protein: ASSVEGSSGEPQH
V gene: TRBV9; J gene: TRBJ2-7; D gene: NA; CDR3 protein: AISPRGPYEQY
V gene: TRBV10-3; J gene: TRBJ2-2; D gene: NA; CDR3 protein: AISEGILNTGELF
V gene: TRBV5-8; J gene: TRBJ1-1; D gene: NA; CDR3 protein: ASGRMNTEAF
V gene: TRBV2; J gene: TRBJ1-5; D gene: TRBD1; CDR3 protein: ASRPGQGVLQPQH
V gene: TRBV9; J gene: TRBJ1-1; D gene: NA; CDR3 protein: ASSVDETGVAF
V gene: TRBV10-3; J gene: TRBJ2-5; D gene: TRBD1; CDR3 protein: AISETRNRGEETQY
V gene: TRBV3-1; J gene: TRBJ1-3; D gene: NA; CDR3 protein: ASSQDGGYAISGNTIY
V gene: TRBV20-1; J gene: TRBJ1-4; D gene: NA; CDR3 protein: SVRKEGGTEKLF
V gene: TRBV12-3/TRBV12-4; J gene: TRBJ1-1; D gene: NA; CDR3 protein: ASSRRRVNTEAF
V gene: TRBV29-1; J gene: TRBJ1-2; D gene: NA; CDR3 protein: SVEVGQSNYGYT
V gene: TRBV12-3/TRBV12-4; J gene: TRBJ2-5; D gene: NA; CDR3 protein: ASTLTLQETQY
V gene: TRBV5-4; J gene: TRBJ1-2; D gene: NA; CDR3 protein: AWSPGVSNGYT
V gene: TRBV14; J gene: TRBJ1-2; D gene: NA; CDR3 protein: ASSQRTFAYGYT
V gene: TRBV6-6; J gene: TRBJ1-5; D gene: TRBD1; CDR3 protein: ASSYSPRGNQPQH
V gene: TRBV12-3/TRBV12-4; J gene: TRBJ1-5; D gene: NA; CDR3 protein: ASSLVLGPQH
V gene: TRBV24-1; J gene: TRBJ1-2; D gene: TRBD1; CDR3 protein: ATSDPGTGDGDGYT
V gene: TRBV19; J gene: TRBJ2-7; D gene: NA; CDR3 protein: AKNRGGTYEQY
V gene: TRBV5-8; J gene: TRBJ1-1; D gene: NA; CDR3 protein: ASTRQGRSEAF
V gene: TRBV20-1; J gene: TRBJ2-7; D gene: TRBD2; CDR3 protein: SARKRTGTSGNSYEQY
V gene: TRBV7-9; J gene: TRBJ2-2; D gene: NA; CDR3 protein: AWSAYPRSGTGELF
V gene: TRBV9; J gene: TRBJ2-7; D gene: NA; CDR3 protein: ASSATDTPYEQY
V gene: TRBV24-1; J gene: TRBJ2-3; D gene: NA; CDR3 protein: ATSGGPSTDTQY
V gene: TRBV10-3; J gene: TRBJ2-1; D gene: NA; CDR3 protein: AISATYNEQF
V gene: TRBV25-1; J gene: TRBJ1-6; D gene: NA; CDR3 protein: ASSERGGESPLH
V gene: TRBV7-2; J gene: TRBJ2-7; D gene: TRBD2; CDR3 protein: ASSLGLAEAEQY
V gene: TRBV2; J gene: TRBJ1-2; D gene: TRBD1; CDR3 protein: ASERPGGGYT
V gene: TRBV9; J gene: TRBJ2-7; D gene: NA; CDR3 protein: ASSVTGNSGNTRSGCWQY
V gene: TRBV19; J gene: TRBJ1-1; D gene: NA; CDR3 protein: ASRNRSMNTEAF
V gene: TRBV10-3; J gene: TRBJ1-1; D gene: NA; CDR3 protein: VISVSQGMNTGAF
V gene: TRBV20-1; J gene: TRBJ2-5; D gene: NA; CDR3 protein: SAASGVQETQY
V gene: TRBV15; J gene: TRBJ1-2; D gene: TRBD1; CDR3 protein: ASRHGQAYGYT
V gene: TRBV9; J gene: TRBJ1-6; D gene: NA; CDR3 protein: ASSVGEDSNNSPLH